This entry lists 23 T cell receptor beta chains sequenced from one sample in a study of vaccination effects on CD4 cells after COVID-19. For these receptors, no antigen is known. Antigen-specific CD4+ T cells were expanded (with viral peptide pools) by the ViraFEST assay ahead of sequencing. Cultured cells yielded isolated CD4+ T cells after less than 11 days. Participants were given two doses of BNT162b2 or mRNA-1273 vaccine. The protocol was immunoSEQ multiplex PCR, while the TCRdb copy is restricted to in-frame clones and leaves out a portion. Here the sample spans under 35,000 clones, approximately 64% being singletons. Sequencing used CD4+ T cells from PBMCs cultured with SARS-CoV-2 spike peptides, obtained after COVID-19 vaccination. All receptors derive from a human donor who received a COVID-19 vaccine.

The J gene is TRBJ1-2, the V gene TRBV15, with 9 positions matching TRBD1. The V gene end was trimmed by 5 bases and the J gene end by 4 bases; junction bases not matched to a gene: 5. The CDR3 extends over 14 amino acids. The V gene's germline CDR1 is LNHNV and CDR2 YYDKDF (reference sequence). CDR3 coding DNA: TGTGCCACCAGCCCGGACAGGGGTATCTATGGCTACACCTTC. This encodes CATSPDRGIYGYTF.

V is TRBV11-3 and J is TRBJ2-6, with D hard to call. V lost 6 bases to trimming and J lost 2 bases, with 17 bases between them. The CDR3 covers 17 residues. CDR1 and CDR2 (germline): SGHNT, YENEEA. The CDR3 DNA reads as TGTGCCAGCAGAAGGCTTAGAGCTGGGCCTGGGGCCAACGTCCTGACTTTC. It yields the protein CASRRLRAGPGANVLTF.

This clone appeared a few times. This sample includes further DNA sequences coding for the same CDR3. The chain is built from TRBV7-9 and TRBJ1-5; 7 positions match TRBD1. The trim removed 1 base at V and 6 bases at J, leaving 3 bases unmatched. The CDR3 is made up of 14 amino acids. Germline CDR1 SEHNR, CDR2 FQNEAQ (reference sequence). The CDR3 region is CASSLGQGGQPQHF. CDR3 nucleotide sequence: TGTGCCAGCAGCTTAGGACAGGGAGGTCAGCCCCAGCATTTT.

The V gene is TRBV18, the J gene TRBJ1-1; tentatively, D is TRBD1 (6 bases). Trimming pared 0 bases from V and 8 bases from J, leaving 10 bases between. CDR1 and CDR2 (germline): KGHSH, LQKENI. The CDR3 consists of 13 residues. CDR3 amino acids: CASSPPITGEAFF. The CDR3 nucleotides are TGTGCCAGCTCACCACCCATTACAGGGGAAGCTTTCTTT. The full variable domain, in which reference TRBV18 and TRBJ1-1 provide the parts outside the CDR3, is NAGVMQNPRHLVRRRGQEARLRCSPMKGHSHVYWYRQLPEEGLKFMVYLQKENIIDESGMPKERFSAEFPKEGPSILRIQQVVRGDSAAYFCASSPPITGEAFFGQGTRLTVV.

In its sample, this clone was seen a few times. The V gene is TRBV5-1, the J gene TRBJ1-4; 10 bases are shared with TRBD1. The length of the CDR3 is 15 residues. J was trimmed by 5 bases and V by 3 bases; bases with no gene match: 4. Looked up from germline, CDR1 is SGHRS and CDR2 is YFSETQ. Here the CDR3 DNA reads TGCGCCAGCAGCTGGGGACAGGGGCGAAATGAAAAACTGTTTTTT. Amino acids: CASSWGQGRNEKLFF.

This chain connects TRBV29-1 to TRBJ1-2; D unclear. Germline V gene sequence: CDR1 SQVTM, CDR2 ANQGSEA. V was cut by 3 bases and J by 8 bases, with 10 bases left in between. The CDR3 has 11 residues. In DNA, the CDR3 is TGCAGCGTTGATGGTATGGGGGGCTACACCTTC. Its translation: CSVDGMGGYTF.

This clone was detected a few times. This chain connects TRBV2 to TRBJ2-2, with 11 bases matching TRBD2. Germline CDR1 reads SNHLY; CDR2 reads FYNNEI. The CDR3 is made up of 16 amino acids. The V gene end was trimmed by 7 bases and the J gene end by 4 bases; junction bases not matched to a gene: 8. The CDR3 spells CASKTSGSGPTGELFF. The CDR3 DNA follows: TGTGCCAGCAAAACTAGCGGGAGTGGGCCCACCGGGGAGCTGTTTTTT.

This clone was counted once. This chain links TRBV2 with TRBJ1-5; possibly TRBD1 for D (6 bases). The CDR3 contains 14 residues. The V end lost 6 bases, the J end lost 1 base, and 10 bases lay between the germline ends. Germline V gene data show CDR1 as SNHLY and CDR2 as FYNNEI. The CDR3 region is CASSFDRSNQPQHF. CDR3 bases: TGTGCCAGCAGCTTCGACAGGAGCAATCAGCCCCAGCATTTT.

The chain employs TRBV27 and TRBJ1-1, with D possibly TRBD1 on 5 matching bases. The CDR3 length is 14 residues. V was trimmed by 6 bases and J by 5 bases, leaving 16 bases between them. Germline CDR1 and CDR2: MNHEY and SMNVEV (reference sequence). CDR3 amino acids: CASRGDGPSTEAFF. For the CDR3, the DNA is TGTGCCAGCAGGGGGGACGGTCCGAGTACTGAAGCTTTCTTT.

The chain carries TRBV6-5 and TRBJ2-1; 12 bases align to TRBD1. The CDR3 sequence is 14 residues long. V was pared by 6 bases and J by 10 bases, with 7 bases of the junction left unmatched. Germline CDR1 is MNHEY and CDR2 is SVGAGI. CDR3 DNA sequence: TGTGCCAGCAGACCGGGACAGGGGGCGGGGGAGCAGTTCTTC. Translated, it gives CASRPGQGAGEQFF.

This clone was detected only a few times. The V call is TRBV29-1, the J call TRBJ1-6; D is unclear. V was pared by 4 bases and J by 7 bases, with 11 bases between. This CDR3 is 13 amino acids long. The germline V gene encodes CDR1 SQVTM and CDR2 ANQGSEA. The CDR3 DNA reads TGCAGCGTTGCTGAAGCGGAAAATTCACCCCTCCACTTT. Translated, it gives CSVAEAENSPLHF.

In this sample, this clone turned up a few times. The rearrangement uses TRBV30 and TRBJ2-5; D perhaps matches TRBD2 (7 bases). CDR1 is GTSNPN, CDR2 SVGIG, per germline (reference sequence). This CDR3 contains 14 residues. Trimming pared 2 bases from V and 5 bases from J, leaving 15 bases between. CDR3 in amino acids: CAWSNSGGGETQYF. CDR3 nucleotides: TGTGCCTGGAGTAACTCGGGGGGCGGGGAGACCCAGTACTTC.

The V gene is TRBV6-5, the J gene TRBJ2-1; D assignment may be TRBD1 or TRBD2 (5 bases each). V was clipped by 7 bases and J by 6 bases, with 19 bases between them. CDR3 length: 15 amino acids. The germline gives CDR1 MNHEY, CDR2 SVGAGI. The CDR3 region has the DNA TGTGCCAGCAAAAGGTCGGCAGGGAGAGCCAATGAGCAGTTCTTC. Translation: CASKRSAGRANEQFF.

V and J are TRBV5-6 and TRBJ2-5; no reliable D call. The germline CDR1 and CDR2 sequences are SGHDT and YYEEEE. This CDR3 has 14 amino acids. V was shortened by 0 bases and J by 4 bases, with 10 bases between the two germline ends. Here the CDR3 DNA reads TGTGCCAGCAGCTTGGCCTCGGGTGGAGAGACCCAGTACTTC. This gives the protein CASSLASGGETQYF.

This chain joins TRBV5-1 and TRBJ2-1; weak D call: TRBD2 (6 bases). The V end lost 0 bases, the J end lost 0 bases, and 7 bases lay between the germline ends. Germline assignment: CDR1 SGHRS and CDR2 YFSETQ. There are 15 residues in the CDR3. The DNA of the CDR3 is TGCGCCAGCAGCTTGGCCGGGAGCTCCTACAATGAGCAGTTCTTC. It translates to CASSLAGSSYNEQFF.

This clone has only a few counts. The chain couples TRBV19 to TRBJ1-3; D gene unclear. This CDR3 spans 16 amino acids. V shed 1 base and J shed 0 bases, with 10 bases lying between them. In germline, CDR1 is LNHDA, CDR2 SQIVND (reference sequence). CDR3 protein: CASSIVADRSGNTIYF. The CDR3 nucleotides read TGTGCCAGTAGTATAGTGGCGGACCGCTCTGGAAACACCATATATTTT.

V usage is TRBV25-1 and J usage is TRBJ1-2; 7 bases align to TRBD1. CDR1 and CDR2 (germline): MGHDK, SYGVNS. The CDR3 length is 14 residues. Trimming removed 5 bases from V and 4 bases from J; junction bases left unmatched: 7. CDR3 sequence (DNA): TGTGCCAGCAGTTTTTTGACAGGGCCCTATGGCTACACCTTC. Translated, it gives CASSFLTGPYGYTF.

V gene TRBV9 combines with J gene TRBJ2-1; D may be TRBD1 or TRBD2 (5 bases each). Germline values: CDR1 SGDLS, CDR2 YYNGEE. The V end was cut by 1 base, the J end by 7 bases, with 12 bases between. CDR3 length: 14 residues. The CDR3: CASSVFIEGNEQFF. The CDR3, as DNA: TGTGCCAGCAGCGTATTTATTGAGGGGAATGAGCAGTTCTTC. Filled out from reference TRBV9 and TRBJ2-1, the complete variable domain reads DSGVTQTPKHLITATGQRVTLRCSPRSGDLSVYWYQQSLDQGLQFLIQYYNGEERAKGNILERFSAQQFPDLHSELNLSSLELGDSALYFCASSVFIEGNEQFFGPGTRLTVL.

The V gene is TRBV5-1, the J gene TRBJ2-2, with D unclear. Germline lookup yields CDR1 SGHRS and CDR2 YFSETQ. This CDR3 spans 13 amino acids. The V end was cut by 0 bases, the J end by 7 bases, with 7 bases between. For the CDR3, the DNA is TGCGCCAGCAGCTTGGGGCAGAACGGGGAGCTGTTTTTT. It specifies CASSLGQNGELFF. Based on the CDR3 plus reference TRBV5-1 and TRBJ2-2, the full variable domain is KAGVTQTPRYLIKTRGQQVTLSCSPISGHRSVSWYQQTPGQGLQFLFEYFSETQRNKGNFPGRFSGRQFSNSRSEMNVSTLELGDSALYLCASSLGQNGELFFGEGSRLTVL.

This clone has a single count. The V gene is TRBV18, the J gene TRBJ2-7; 8 nucleotides agree with TRBD2. V lost 6 bases and J lost 0; bases outside the gene matches: 7. There are 15 residues in the CDR3. The germline V gene encodes CDR1 KGHSH and CDR2 LQKENI. Written as DNA, the CDR3 is TGTGCCAGCTCCCCAATAGCGGGGACCTCCTACGAGCAGTACTTC. It specifies CASSPIAGTSYEQYF.

This sequence joins TRBV5-1 and TRBJ2-7; D may be TRBD1 or TRBD2 (8 bases each). Germline V gene data show CDR1 as SGHRS and CDR2 as YFSETQ. This CDR3 has 20 amino acids. Between the trimmed V and J ends, which lost 0 bases and 7 bases, there was a span of 32 bases. This CDR3 is CASSLEPWTGSPTTSGEQYF. Written as DNA, the CDR3 is TGCGCCAGCAGCTTGGAGCCCTGGACAGGGTCCCCTACTACTAGCGGTGAGCAGTACTTC.

V is TRBV7-9 and J is TRBJ1-2, with a possible D match to TRBD1 (6 bases). The CDR3 totals 15 residues. Trimming left V 5 bases short and J 4 bases short, with 17 bases between. Germline CDR1 is SEHNR and CDR2 is FQNEAQ (reference sequence). CDR3 sequence: CASSPRTADLYGYTF. The CDR3 bases are TGTGCCAGCAGCCCAAGGACAGCGGACCTCTATGGCTACACCTTC.

The chain has TRBV14 and TRBJ2-5; D is undetermined. Trimming stripped 4 bases from V and 5 bases from J, with 17 bases between. Germline V gene sequence: CDR1 SGHDN, CDR2 FVKESK. There are 15 residues in the CDR3. The CDR3 loop is CASSPRPRAWETQYF. In DNA, the CDR3 is TGTGCCAGCAGCCCGCGGCCAAGGGCTTGGGAGACCCAGTACTTC.